The 21 T cell receptor beta chains below all came from one sample that was sequenced in a study of shared clonotypes between healthy human individuals. Sequenced by immunoSEQ multiplex PCR; TCRdb stores in-frame clones only, minus some. The sample has fewer than 3 million clones; 85% to 95% are singletons. What was sequenced was naive CD4+ T cells from PBMCs. The subset is: CD45RA+ positively selected. These receptors originate from a man between 18 and 35 years old in good health. Some clones in this sample may be carry-over from other donors' samples.

This chain's CDR3 is CASSHPGGYEKLFF. The CDR3 nucleotides read TGTGCCAGCAGCCACCCCGGGGGGTATGAAAAACTGTTTTTT. This chain links TRBV7-8 with TRBJ1-4, with TRBD1 as a possible D gene (5 bases). Germline CDR1 SGHVS, CDR2 FQNEAQ. The CDR3 runs to 14 residues. The germline V and J ends were trimmed by 5 bases and 6 bases, with 13 bases remaining between them. Full variable domain (missing parts from reference TRBV7-8 and TRBJ1-4): GAGVSQSPRYKVAKRGQDVALRCDPISGHVSLFWYQQALGQGPEFLTYFQNEAQLDKSGLPSDRFFAERPEGSVSTLKIQRTQQEDSAVYLCASSHPGGYEKLFFGSGTQLSVL.

The chain carries TRBV7-9 and TRBJ1-1; a possible D gene is TRBD1 (5 bases). V was trimmed by 2 bases and J by 4 bases, leaving 23 bases between them. Germline CDR1 is SEHNR and CDR2 is FQNEAQ (reference sequence). The CDR3 runs to 18 residues. The CDR3 spells CASSLRVLGSGRFTEAFF. The CDR3 DNA sequence: TGTGCCAGCAGCTTAAGGGTTTTAGGGTCAGGGCGGTTCACTGAAGCTTTCTTT.

In the case of this clone: The identical CDR3 is also encoded by other nucleotide sequences in the sample. The chain uses TRBV7-3 and TRBJ1-1, with 7 bases aligning to TRBD1. V was pared by 5 bases and J by 1 base, with 1 base of the junction left unmatched. This CDR3 is 13 amino acids long. Per the germline V gene, CDR1 is SGHTA and CDR2 is FQGTGA. CDR3 region: CASSRQGNTEAFF. For the CDR3, the DNA is TGTGCCAGCAGCAGACAGGGGAACACTGAAGCTTTCTTT.

Concerning this clone: Within the sample, other DNA sequences also encode this same CDR3. The gene calls are TRBV28 and TRBJ2-5, with 16 positions matching TRBD2. V dropped 5 bases and J dropped 4; count of bases not matched to a gene: 4. Germline V CDR1 and CDR2: MDHEN, SYDVKM. The CDR3 has 16 amino acids. DNA of the CDR3: TGTGCCAGCAGTCTGGGACTAGCGGGAGGGCGAGAGACCCAGTACTTC. It encodes CASSLGLAGGRETQYF.

The gene calls are TRBV6-5 and TRBJ2-5, with D possibly being TRBD2 (6 bases). The DNA matches TRBJ2-7 better at its end, which makes the J call doubtful. Germline CDR1 and CDR2: MNHEY and SVGAGI. The CDR3 totals 15 residues. The CDR3 bases are TGTGCCAGCAGTTACTCGATGGACTACGGGTACGAGCAGTACTTC. It translates to CASSYSMDYGYEQYF.

V is TRBV5-5 and J is TRBJ1-2; 8 bases are a match to TRBD1. Looked up from germline, CDR1 is SGHKS and CDR2 is YYEKEE (reference sequence). V was clipped by 2 bases and J by 7 bases; unmatched bases: 10. The CDR3 spans 15 residues. The chain's CDR3 is CASSLVRTGYFGYTF. The CDR3 nucleotides read TGTGCCAGCAGCTTAGTCCGGACAGGGTATTTTGGCTACACCTTC. Looking up the rest from reference TRBV5-5 and TRBJ1-2 gives the full variable domain: DAGVTQSPTHLIKTRGQQVTLRCSPISGHKSVSWYQQVLGQGPQFIFQYYEKEERGRGNFPDRFSARQFPNYSSELNVNALLLGDSALYLCASSLVRTGYFGYTFGSGTRLTVV.

The chain recombines TRBV28 with TRBJ2-2; D may be TRBD2 (6 bases). CDR1 is MDHEN, CDR2 SYDVKM, per germline. V was shortened by 6 bases and J by 6 bases, with 11 bases between the two germline ends. The CDR3 extends over 13 amino acids. CDR3: CASRAGWAGELFF. CDR3 in DNA: TGTGCCAGCAGGGCGGGATGGGCCGGGGAGCTGTTTTTT.

Note on this clone: Different DNA sequences within this sample yield the same CDR3. The V gene is TRBV28, the J gene TRBJ2-5, with D possibly TRBD2 on 6 matching bases. Between the trimmed V and J ends, which lost 5 bases and 2 bases, there was a span of 9 bases. The CDR3 is 13 amino acids. Germline values: CDR1 MDHEN, CDR2 SYDVKM. The CDR3 reads CASSPGTQETQYF. CDR3 nucleotide sequence: TGTGCCAGCAGTCCGGGGACTCAAGAGACCCAGTACTTC.

The DNA of the CDR3 is TGTGCCAGCTCACCAGGTTCTCGGTACACTGAAGCTTTCTTT. It encodes CASSPGSRYTEAFF. The chain carries TRBV18 and TRBJ1-1; D is unresolved. This CDR3 has 14 amino acids. CDR1 KGHSH and CDR2 LQKENI come from the germline V gene. V was cut by 2 bases and J by 3 bases, with 10 bases left in between.

This clone was picked up one time. This rearrangement joins TRBV5-1 to TRBJ1-3; no reliable D call. CDR3 length: 15 residues. The germline V gene encodes CDR1 SGHRS and CDR2 YFSETQ. The V end lost 0 bases, the J end lost 2 bases, and 9 bases lay between the germline ends. The CDR3 nucleotides read TGCGCCAGCAGCTTGGCCCGGGCGGCTGGAAACACCATATATTTT. Translating gives CASSLARAAGNTIYF.

The V and J genes are TRBV21-1 and TRBJ2-1; the table's D gene call, TRBD2, was not cross checked with the DNA. TRBV21-1 corresponds to a pseudogene. CDR3 length equals 13 residues. CDR3: CASTPLGSNEQFF. The CDR3, as DNA: TGTGCCAGCACCCCCCTCGGGAGCAATGAGCAGTTCTTC.

A remark on this clone: Different DNA sequences within this sample yield the same CDR3. The CDR3 is CASSPTGMNTEAFF. The CDR3 DNA reads TGTGCCAGCTCACCGACAGGCATGAACACTGAAGCTTTCTTT. V usage is TRBV18 and J usage is TRBJ1-1, with a weak D call TRBD1 (6 bases). In germline, CDR1 is KGHSH, CDR2 LQKENI. The CDR3 loop spans 14 amino acids. The germline V and J ends were trimmed by 3 bases and 0 bases, with 8 bases remaining between them.

The V call is TRBV14, the J call TRBJ2-7; a weak D match, TRBD2 (6 bases). V shed 0 bases and J shed 6 bases, with 18 bases lying between them. Germline values: CDR1 SGHDN, CDR2 FVKESK. This CDR3 comprises 16 residues. This chain's CDR3 is CASSQEEGSSVREQYF. Here the CDR3 DNA reads TGTGCCAGCAGCCAAGAGGAAGGATCTAGCGTCCGCGAGCAGTACTTC.

The gene calls are TRBV5-8 and TRBJ1-5; D is possibly TRBD1 (6 bases). The CDR3 is 16 residues long. Trimming removed 4 bases at V and 1 base at J, with 15 bases between. CDR1 is SGHTS, CDR2 YDEGEE, per germline. This chain's CDR3 is CASSPGGGRSNQPQHF. The CDR3 DNA sequence: TGTGCCAGCAGCCCTGGGGGGGGCCGGAGCAATCAGCCCCAGCATTTT.

To note about this clone: Within the sample, other DNA sequences also encode this same CDR3. This sequence joins TRBV5-1 and TRBJ1-5, with a tentative D call TRBD1 (5 bases). In germline, CDR1 is SGHRS, CDR2 YFSETQ. With 5 bases removed from V and 2 bases from J, the gap between germline ends came to 14 bases. This CDR3 region has 15 residues. The CDR3 DNA sequence: TGCGCCAGCAGTCCAGGGCCGGGGGGCAATCAGCCCCAGCATTTT. Its protein product is CASSPGPGGNQPQHF.

The rearrangement links TRBV7-9 to TRBJ1-5; no definite D call. The CDR3 consists of 14 residues. V shed 2 bases and J shed 4 bases, with 9 bases lying between them. Germline V gene data show CDR1 as SEHNR and CDR2 as FQNEAQ (reference sequence). The CDR3 sequence is CASSLPVGNQPQHF. The CDR3 nucleotides read TGTGCCAGCAGCTTACCGGTCGGGAATCAGCCCCAGCATTTT.

A remark on this clone: Within the sample, other DNA sequences also encode this same CDR3. The chain carries TRBV28 and TRBJ1-1; D not resolved. The V gene's germline CDR1 is MDHEN and CDR2 SYDVKM. V was cut by 2 bases and J by 4 bases, with 8 bases left in between. The CDR3 has 13 residues. CDR3 in DNA: TGTGCCAGCAGTTTAGGAGGGAGCACTGAAGCTTTCTTT. It translates to CASSLGGSTEAFF.

The chain links TRBV7-9 to TRBJ1-2; D may be TRBD1 (6 bases). Between the trimmed V and J ends, which lost 6 bases and 6 bases, there was a span of 14 bases. This CDR3 is built from 13 residues. The V gene's germline CDR1 is SEHNR and CDR2 FQNEAQ (reference sequence). CDR3: CASSYGGIDGYTF. The CDR3 DNA reads TGTGCCAGCAGTTACGGGGGCATCGATGGCTACACCTTC.

The J gene is TRBJ2-4, the V gene TRBV7-2, with 8 positions matching TRBD2. Trimming removed 1 base from V and 1 base from J; junction bases left unmatched: 3. This CDR3 contains 16 residues. From germline, CDR1 is SGHTA and CDR2 FQGNSA. The CDR3: CASSLGPSGAKNIQYF. The DNA of the CDR3 is TGTGCCAGCAGCTTAGGCCCTAGCGGGGCCAAAAACATTCAGTACTTC.

The J gene is TRBJ2-1, the V gene TRBV6-1; the D gene could be TRBD1 or TRBD2 (5 bases each). The CDR3 is made up of 15 amino acids. Germline V gene lookup returns CDR1 MNHNS and CDR2 SASEGT. V shed 6 bases and J shed 6 bases, with 18 bases lying between them. CDR3 DNA: TGTGCCAGCAGCATCAGCGGACACTCCGTCAATGAGCAGTTCTTC. Protein sequence: CASSISGHSVNEQFF.

The rearrangement joins TRBV11-1 to TRBJ1-1; TRBD1 is a possible D gene (5 bases). This CDR3 has 15 residues. CDR1 and CDR2 from the germline V gene are SGHAT and FQDESV (reference sequence). V lost 5 bases to trimming and J lost 8 bases, with 21 bases between them. The CDR3 region has the DNA TGTGCCAGCAGCCAGACCCCCGGGACTGTCACCGAAGCTTTCTTT. It is translated as CASSQTPGTVTEAFF.